This T cell receptor beta chain was observed in a study of blood T cell repertoires in COVID-19 (dated by TCRdb to the early 2020s). Describing the broader study: Samples from collaborators originated in the United States, Italy and Spain and spanned both the acute and convalescent phases of COVID-19. The dataset comprised deeply sampled blood TCRbeta repertoires from subjects exposed to, actively infected with, or recovered from COVID-19. The material from the prospective study consisted of cDNA or gDNA derived from T cells, B-cell-depleted T cells, or PBMCs. The samples were drawn from the first 160 participants of the ongoing ImmuneRACE study and from 950 to 1,500 subjects provided by 6 global collaborators. A freely available public database, intended as a resource for researchers studying the immune response to SARS-CoV-2, is where the repertoires were released. A de-identified subject ID, COVID-19 status, age in years and sex were almost always included in the sample metadata. Where HLA class I and class II types were available, the types were taken from metadata supplied by the sample provider, not from assay-based typing. Study-wide conclusions, independent of this receptor: The amount of clinical and demographic metadata varied by source and participant and was provided uncurated.

V is pared back by 10 bases and J by 2 bases, with 12 bases lying between the germline termini. Via the germline V gene, CDR1 is ENHRY and CDR2 SYGVKD. The CDR3 starts with the cysteine, ends with the phenylalanine, and has 12 residues. Just the 36-base CDR3 DNA is kept, in frame starting at base 1. The immunoSEQ Assay, a bias-controlled multiplex PCR, was used to amplify TCRbeta CDR3 regions from genomic DNA. On the study's bioinformatics: Nucleated cell counts per sample were estimated from amplification of reference gene primers within the assay. To quantify the absolute abundance of each unique TCRbeta CDR3 rearrangement, sequence reads were collapsed and filtered. For each sample, productive Simpson clonality was calculated as the square root of Simpson's diversity index over productive rearrangements. TCRdb mirrors the immuneACCESS table, restricted to in-frame sequences. Some clones are absent from its copies; in checked studies, under half trace to an unresolved V gene, and the reason for the others is unknown. Clonal size and the V and J genes are those of that table, whereas D and trimming came from the DNA. This sample comprises 200,000 to 300,000 clones, around 83% of them detected only once. The ten largest clones take up more than 8% of the sample.

Whole blood was collected in K2EDTA tubes by collaborating institutions according to the institutions' own protocols. For TCRbeta analysis, collaborators shipped samples as frozen whole blood, isolated PBMCs, or DNA extracted from either of those sample types. A word on this clone: It lacks a known antigen. No much larger clonotype is one base removed from it; base qualities were not supplied.

Sequenced material: peripheral blood. The sequence joins TRBV10-3 to TRBJ2-7; the D gene is perhaps TRBD1, from 6 matching bases. This sequence originates from an elderly woman with acute or convalescent COVID-19. The DNA is as follows: TGTGCCACGGGGACATTAACCTACGAGCAGTACTTC. It translates as CATGTLTYEQYF.